This is a list of T cell receptor beta chains from one sample in a study of blood T cell repertoires in COVID-19. The protocol was immunoSEQ multiplex PCR, while the TCRdb copy is restricted to in-frame clones and leaves out a portion. This table has about 200,000 clones, over 70% appearing once. Specimen: peripheral blood. The receptor source for this set is a woman in her sixties or seventies with acute or convalescent COVID-19. Both conserved end residues are part of each CDR3. Each record gives: V gene, clone size, CDR3 length, J gene, D gene, CDR3 protein, CDR3 DNA. The D gene is left open where the match is weak. Some rows mark clone size as missing; the rest say once, few, many or name a class of expanded clone.

>TRBV5-1|NA|14|TRBJ2-5|NA
CASGFGSGQETQYF
TGCGCCAGCGGGTTTGGTAGCGGCCAAGAGACCCAGTACTTC
>TRBV6-5|once|14|TRBJ2-7|TRBD1
CASRYRDRGYEQYF
TGTGCCAGCAGATACCGGGACAGGGGCTACGAGCAGTACTTC
>TRBV2|NA|14|TRBJ1-1|NA
CASSGLTVNTEAFF
TGTGCCAGCAGTGGATTAACAGTGAACACTGAAGCTTTCTTT
>TRBV10-3|NA|13|TRBJ2-5|NA
CAISQTSQETQYF
TGTGCCATCAGCCAGACTAGCCAAGAGACCCAGTACTTC
>TRBV29-1|NA|11|TRBJ2-2|NA
CSVGEGGELFF
TGCAGCGTTGGTGAGGGCGGGGAGCTGTTTTTT
>TRBV28|NA|13|TRBJ1-6|NA
CASGQLYNSPLHF
TGTGCCAGCGGACAGCTCTATAATTCACCCCTCCACTTT
>TRBV3-1/TRBV3-2|NA|14|TRBJ1-5|NA
CASSQAVTNQPQHF
TGTGCCAGCAGCCAAGCGGTAACCAATCAGCCCCAGCATTTT
>TRBV2|NA|14|TRBJ1-4|NA
CASSELGVSEKLFF
TGTGCCAGCAGTGAACTAGGGGTTAGCGAAAAACTGTTTTTT
>TRBV9|NA|14|TRBJ2-1|NA
CASSVVQGGREQFF
TGTGCCAGCAGCGTAGTACAGGGCGGAAGGGAGCAGTTCTTC
>TRBV12-3/TRBV12-4|NA|13|TRBJ2-4|TRBD1
CASSDRVRNIQYF
TGTGCCAGCAGCGACAGGGTACGAAACATTCAGTACTTC
>TRBV30|NA|12|TRBJ2-5|NA
CAWSSGLETQYF
TGTGCCTGGAGTTCCGGTCTCGAGACCCAGTACTTC
>TRBV10-3|NA|12|TRBJ2-1|TRBD1
CATTGDGDEQFF
TGTGCCACGACAGGGGATGGGGATGAGCAGTTCTTC
>TRBV19|once|15|TRBJ2-7|TRBD1
CASSLPGQGSYEQYF
TGTGCCAGTAGTCTTCCGGGACAGGGATCCTACGAGCAGTACTTC
>TRBV7-9|few|15|TRBJ1-2|TRBD1
CASTDIRQGLGSYTF
TGTGCCAGCACCGACATACGACAGGGACTTGGAAGCTACACCTTC
>TRBV11-3|few|17|TRBJ1-2|TRBD1
CASIHTKQGGGYYGYTF
TGTGCCAGCATACACACCAAACAGGGGGGCGGGTACTATGGCTACACCTTC
>TRBV7-9|NA|12|TRBJ1-6|NA
CASSLGASPLHF
TGTGCCAGCAGCTTGGGGGCCTCACCCCTCCACTTT
>TRBV5-1|NA|14|TRBJ2-1|TRBD1
CASSLGGDRVEQFF
TGCGCCAGCAGCTTGGGGGGTGACAGGGTGGAGCAGTTCTTC
>TRBV10-1|few|14|TRBJ2-3|NA
CASSEGGPTDTQYF
TGCGCCAGCAGTGAGGGAGGTCCCACAGATACGCAGTATTTT
>TRBV7-9|NA|12|TRBJ1-5|NA
CASSSISGPQHF
TGTGCCAGCAGCTCAATTAGCGGGCCCCAGCATTTT
>TRBV9|NA|19|TRBJ2-1|TRBD2
CASSVDPGLAGPSNNEQFF
TGTGCCAGCAGCGTAGACCCAGGGCTAGCGGGCCCATCTAACAATGAGCAGTTCTTC